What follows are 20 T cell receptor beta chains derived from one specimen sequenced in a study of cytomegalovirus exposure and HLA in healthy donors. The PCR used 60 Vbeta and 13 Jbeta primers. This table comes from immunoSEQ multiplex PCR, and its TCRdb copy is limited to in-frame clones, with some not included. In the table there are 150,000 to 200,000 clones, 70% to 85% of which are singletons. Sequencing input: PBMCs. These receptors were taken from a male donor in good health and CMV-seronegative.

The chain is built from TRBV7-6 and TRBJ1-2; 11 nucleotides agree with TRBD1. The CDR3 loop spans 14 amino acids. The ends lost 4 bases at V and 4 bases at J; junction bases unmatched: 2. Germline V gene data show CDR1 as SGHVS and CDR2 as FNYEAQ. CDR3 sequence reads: CASSSGQGGYGYTF. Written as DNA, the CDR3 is TGTGCCAGCAGCTCGGGACAGGGGGGCTATGGCTACACCTTC.

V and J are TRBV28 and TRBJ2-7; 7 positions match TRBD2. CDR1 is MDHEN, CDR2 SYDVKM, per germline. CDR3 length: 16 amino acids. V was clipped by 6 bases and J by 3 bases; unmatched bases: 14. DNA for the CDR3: TGTGCCAGCAGCCCGAGCGGGGCCTCCGGTCTCTACGAGCAGTACTTC. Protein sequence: CASSPSGASGLYEQYF.

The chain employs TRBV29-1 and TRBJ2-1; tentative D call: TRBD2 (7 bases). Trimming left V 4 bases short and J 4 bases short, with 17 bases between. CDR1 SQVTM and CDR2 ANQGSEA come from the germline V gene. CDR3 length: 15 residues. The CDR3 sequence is CSVVGPGGAYNEQFF. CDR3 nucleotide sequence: TGCAGCGTTGTGGGACCTGGGGGGGCATACAATGAGCAGTTCTTC.

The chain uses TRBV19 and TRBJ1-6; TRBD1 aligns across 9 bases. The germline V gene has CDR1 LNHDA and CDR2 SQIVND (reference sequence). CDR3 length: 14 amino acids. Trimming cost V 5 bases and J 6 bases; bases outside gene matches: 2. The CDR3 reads CASSWGQGNSPLHF. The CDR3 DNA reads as TGTGCCAGTAGTTGGGGACAGGGTAATTCACCCCTCCACTTT.

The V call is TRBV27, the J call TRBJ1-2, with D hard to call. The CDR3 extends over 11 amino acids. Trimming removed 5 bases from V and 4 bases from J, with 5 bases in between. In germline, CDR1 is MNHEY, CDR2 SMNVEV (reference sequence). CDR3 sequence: CASSGSYGYTF. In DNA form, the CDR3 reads TGTGCCAGCAGTGGGAGCTATGGCTACACCTTC.

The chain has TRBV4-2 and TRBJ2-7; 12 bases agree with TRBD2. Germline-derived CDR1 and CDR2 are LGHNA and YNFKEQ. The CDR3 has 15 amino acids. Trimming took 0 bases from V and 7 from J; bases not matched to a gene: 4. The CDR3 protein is CASSQEGLAGGEQYF. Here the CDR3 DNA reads TGTGCCAGCAGCCAAGAGGGGCTAGCGGGGGGGGAGCAGTACTTC.

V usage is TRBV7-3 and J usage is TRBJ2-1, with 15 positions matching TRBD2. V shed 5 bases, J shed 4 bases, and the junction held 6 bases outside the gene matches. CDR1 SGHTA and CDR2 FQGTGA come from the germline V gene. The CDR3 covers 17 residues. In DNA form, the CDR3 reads TGTGCCAGCAGCGGGACTAGCGGGAGGACAGGATACAATGAGCAGTTCTTC. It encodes CASSGTSGRTGYNEQFF.

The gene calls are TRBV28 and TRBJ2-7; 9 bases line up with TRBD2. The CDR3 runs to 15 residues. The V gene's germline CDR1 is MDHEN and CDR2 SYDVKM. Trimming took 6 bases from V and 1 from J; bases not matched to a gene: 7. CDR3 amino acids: CASRWRTSESYEQYF. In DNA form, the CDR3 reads TGTGCCAGCAGGTGGCGGACTAGCGAATCCTACGAGCAGTACTTC.

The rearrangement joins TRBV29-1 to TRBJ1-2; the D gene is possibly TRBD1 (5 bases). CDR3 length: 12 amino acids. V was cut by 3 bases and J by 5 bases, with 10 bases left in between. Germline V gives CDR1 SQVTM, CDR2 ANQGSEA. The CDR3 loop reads CSVETRVYGYTF. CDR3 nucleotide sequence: TGCAGCGTTGAGACCAGGGTTTATGGCTACACCTTC. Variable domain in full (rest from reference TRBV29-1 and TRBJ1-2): SAVISQKPSRDICQRGTSLTIQCQVDSQVTMMFWYRQQPGQSLTLIATANQGSEATYESGFVIDKFPISRPNLTFSTLTVSNMSPEDSSIYLCSVETRVYGYTFGSGTRLTVV.

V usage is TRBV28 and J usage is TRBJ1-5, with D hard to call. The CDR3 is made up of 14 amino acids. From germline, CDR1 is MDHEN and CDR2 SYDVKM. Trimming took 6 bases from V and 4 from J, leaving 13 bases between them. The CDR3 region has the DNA TGTGCCAGCAGGCATTCCCTAGGTAATCAGCCCCAGCATTTT. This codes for CASRHSLGNQPQHF.

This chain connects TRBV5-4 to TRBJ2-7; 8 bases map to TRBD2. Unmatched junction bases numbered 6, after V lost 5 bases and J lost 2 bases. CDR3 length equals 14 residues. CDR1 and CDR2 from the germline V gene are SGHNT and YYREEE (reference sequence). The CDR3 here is CASSETSDTYEQYF. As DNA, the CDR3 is TGTGCCAGCAGTGAGACTAGCGATACCTACGAGCAGTACTTC.

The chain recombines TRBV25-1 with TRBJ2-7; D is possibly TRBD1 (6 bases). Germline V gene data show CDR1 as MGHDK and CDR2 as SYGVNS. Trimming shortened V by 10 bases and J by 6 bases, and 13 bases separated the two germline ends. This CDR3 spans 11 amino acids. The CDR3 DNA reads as TGTGCCACCTACAGGGACCCCGAGCAGTACTTC. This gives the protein CATYRDPEQYF.

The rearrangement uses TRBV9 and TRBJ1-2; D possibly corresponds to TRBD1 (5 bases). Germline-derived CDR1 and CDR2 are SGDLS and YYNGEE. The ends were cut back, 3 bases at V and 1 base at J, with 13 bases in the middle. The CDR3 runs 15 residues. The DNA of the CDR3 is TGTGCCAGCAGCGCGAAGTCGACAGATAACTATGGCTACACCTTC. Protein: CASSAKSTDNYGYTF. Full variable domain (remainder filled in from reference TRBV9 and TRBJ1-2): DSGVTQTPKHLITATGQRVTLRCSPRSGDLSVYWYQQSLDQGLQFLIQYYNGEERAKGNILERFSAQQFPDLHSELNLSSLELGDSALYFCASSAKSTDNYGYTFGSGTRLTVV.

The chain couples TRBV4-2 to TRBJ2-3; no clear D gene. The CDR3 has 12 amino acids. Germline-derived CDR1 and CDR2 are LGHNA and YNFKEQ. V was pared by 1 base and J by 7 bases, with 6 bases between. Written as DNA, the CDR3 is TGTGCCAGCAGCCAAGTCTCTAATACGCAGTATTTT. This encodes CASSQVSNTQYF.

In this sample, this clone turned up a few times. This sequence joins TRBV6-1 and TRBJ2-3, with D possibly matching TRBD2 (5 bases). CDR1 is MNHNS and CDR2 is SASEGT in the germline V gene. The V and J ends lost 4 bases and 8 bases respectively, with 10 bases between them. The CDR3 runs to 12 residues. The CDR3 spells CASSGEGFTQYF. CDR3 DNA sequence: TGTGCCAGCAGTGGAGAGGGCTTTACGCAGTATTTT.

CDR3 bases: TGCAGCGTTGAAGTCATACAGGGAGATACGCAGTATTTT. Its protein product is CSVEVIQGDTQYF. This chain connects TRBV29-1 to TRBJ2-3; the D gene is possibly TRBD1 (6 bases). V was shortened by 1 base and J by 5 bases, with 10 bases between the two germline ends. CDR3 length: 13 residues. CDR1 is SQVTM and CDR2 is ANQGSEA in the germline V gene.

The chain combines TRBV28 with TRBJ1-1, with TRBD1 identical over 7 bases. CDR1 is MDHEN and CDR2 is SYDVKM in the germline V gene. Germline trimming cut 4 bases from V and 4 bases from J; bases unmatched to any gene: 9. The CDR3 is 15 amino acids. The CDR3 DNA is TGTGCCAGCAGTTCGGGGGAGACAGGGAGCACTGAAGCTTTCTTT. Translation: CASSSGETGSTEAFF. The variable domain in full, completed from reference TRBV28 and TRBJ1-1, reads DVKVTQSSRYLVKRTGEKVFLECVQDMDHENMFWYRQDPGLGLRLIYFSYDVKMKEKGDIPEGYSVSREKKERFSLILESASTNQTSMYLCASSSGETGSTEAFFGQGTRLTVV.

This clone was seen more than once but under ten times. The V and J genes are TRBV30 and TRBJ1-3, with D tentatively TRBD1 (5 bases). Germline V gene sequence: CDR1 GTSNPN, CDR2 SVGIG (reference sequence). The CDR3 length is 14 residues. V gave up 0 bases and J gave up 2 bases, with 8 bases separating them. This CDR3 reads CAWSVRGTGNTIYF. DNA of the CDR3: TGTGCCTGGAGTGTAAGGGGTACTGGAAACACCATATATTTT.

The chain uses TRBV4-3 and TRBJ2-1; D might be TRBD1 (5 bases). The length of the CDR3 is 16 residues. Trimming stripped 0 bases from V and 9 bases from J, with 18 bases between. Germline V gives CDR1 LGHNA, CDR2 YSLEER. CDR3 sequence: CASSQEGPGRQSEQFF. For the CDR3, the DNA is TGCGCCAGCAGCCAAGAAGGGCCCGGGCGACAGTCTGAGCAGTTCTTC.

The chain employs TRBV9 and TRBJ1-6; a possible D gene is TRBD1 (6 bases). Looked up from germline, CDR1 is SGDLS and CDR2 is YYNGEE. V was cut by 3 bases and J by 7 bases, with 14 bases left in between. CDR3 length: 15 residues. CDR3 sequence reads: CASSAGQMKNSPLHF. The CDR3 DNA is TGTGCCAGCAGCGCCGGACAGATGAAGAATTCACCCCTCCACTTT.